The TCR beta chain described here comes from a study of blood T cell repertoires in COVID-19. As for the study in general: T cells, B-cell-depleted T cells, or PBMCs provided the cDNA or gDNA that served as material.

The CDR3 has 14 amino acids. The V end lost 0 bases, the J end lost 6 bases, and 11 bases lay between the germline ends. Germline-derived CDR1 and CDR2 are SEHNR and FQNEAQ (reference sequence). Here immunoSEQ multiplex PCR was the method, and the copy in TCRdb shows in-frame clones only, minus some. The repertoire includes approximately 150,000 clones, approximately 89% of them detected once, and 1.5% to 2% sits in the top ten. The source material was peripheral blood. The genes are TRBV7-9 and TRBJ1-1; D is uncertain. This receptor was obtained from a human donor in a cohort sampled during active COVID-19. The CDR3 DNA is TGTGCCAGCAGCTTAGCCCGTCGAACAGCTGAAGCTTTCTTT. It encodes CASSLARRTAEAFF.